This record looks at one TCR beta chain sequence and its context. This entry is derived from a study of shared clonotypes between healthy human individuals. The assay was immunoSEQ multiplex PCR, and TCRdb's table has in-frame clones only and misses some. The table lists approximately 500,000 clones, almost 97% of them singletons. CD4+ cells underwent separation, giving CD45RA+ naive and CD45RA-negative memory subsets. The CDR3 runs to 12 residues. Germline V CDR1 and CDR2: SGHAT, FQNNGV. Trimming shortened V by 5 bases and J by 8 bases, and 11 bases separated the two germline ends. This rearrangement joins TRBV11-2 to TRBJ2-3; weak D call: TRBD2 (5 bases). The material sequenced was naive CD4+ T cells sorted from blood. Specified subset: CD45RA+ positively selected. The origin of this receptor is a woman younger than 45 in good health. The CDR3, as DNA: TGTGCCAGCAGCCCGATGGGGAGTACGCAGTATTTT. It codes for CASSPMGSTQYF.